The 5 T cell receptor beta chains presented below share a single source sample, sequenced in a study of T cell repertoires in cytomegalovirus infection. Which antigens these TCRs recognize remains unknown. TCRdb re-called the reads through MiXCR, storing one row per CDR3 protein. The sample holds some 350,000 distinct CDR3 sequences; nearly 35% are singletons and the top ten take approximately 12%. Source: cultured PBMCs, taken from culture after CMV antigen stimulation. The source is a human donor in good health (CMV status not recorded). Some clones in this sample may be carry-over from other donors' samples.

This rearrangement joins TRBV27 to TRBJ2-4; D gene ambiguous. CDR1 and CDR2 from the germline V gene are MNHEY and SMNVEV (reference sequence). Trimming removed 6 bases at V and 1 base at J, with 4 bases between. The CDR3 has 12 residues. The CDR3 coding sequence is TGTGCCAGCAGGGGGGCCAAAAACATTCAGTACTTC. Protein: CASRGAKNIQYF.

The V and J genes are TRBV29-1 and TRBJ2-3; TRBD2 aligns across 7 bases. Germline V gene lookup returns CDR1 SQVTM and CDR2 ANQGSEA. The V gene end was trimmed by 2 bases and the J gene end by 4 bases; junction bases not matched to a gene: 15. This CDR3 region has 17 residues. The CDR3 reads CSVELDGVAGWSDTQYF. CDR3 bases: TGCAGCGTTGAATTGGACGGGGTAGCGGGCTGGTCAGATACGCAGTATTTT.

V usage is TRBV28 and J usage is TRBJ2-1; TRBD2 might be the D (5 bases). Germline V gives CDR1 MDHEN, CDR2 SYDVKM. This CDR3 contains 16 residues. The V end lost 8 bases, the J end lost 3 bases, and 20 bases lay between the germline ends. The CDR3: CASLRGGRAFYNEQFF. The DNA for the CDR3 is TGTGCCAGCTTACGGGGTGGGCGGGCGTTCTACAATGAGCAGTTCTTC.

The CDR3 reads CASSQATGSLVTEAFF. The CDR3, as DNA: TGCGCCAGCAGCCAAGCGACAGGGAGCTTGGTCACTGAAGCTTTCTTT. The chain links TRBV4-1 to TRBJ1-1, with TRBD1 matching 7 bases. Germline values: CDR1 MGHRA, CDR2 YSYEKL. The CDR3 runs to 16 residues. The trim removed 1 base at V and 4 bases at J, leaving 9 bases unmatched.

Here the CDR3 reads CAWSQETQYF. Here the CDR3 DNA reads TGTGCCTGGAGCCAAGAGACCCAGTACTTC. The rearrangement links TRBV30 to TRBJ2-5, with unresolved D. The germline V and J ends were trimmed by 3 bases and 1 base, with 0 bases remaining between them. Germline V CDR1 and CDR2: GTSNPN, SVGIG (reference sequence). This CDR3 region has 10 residues.